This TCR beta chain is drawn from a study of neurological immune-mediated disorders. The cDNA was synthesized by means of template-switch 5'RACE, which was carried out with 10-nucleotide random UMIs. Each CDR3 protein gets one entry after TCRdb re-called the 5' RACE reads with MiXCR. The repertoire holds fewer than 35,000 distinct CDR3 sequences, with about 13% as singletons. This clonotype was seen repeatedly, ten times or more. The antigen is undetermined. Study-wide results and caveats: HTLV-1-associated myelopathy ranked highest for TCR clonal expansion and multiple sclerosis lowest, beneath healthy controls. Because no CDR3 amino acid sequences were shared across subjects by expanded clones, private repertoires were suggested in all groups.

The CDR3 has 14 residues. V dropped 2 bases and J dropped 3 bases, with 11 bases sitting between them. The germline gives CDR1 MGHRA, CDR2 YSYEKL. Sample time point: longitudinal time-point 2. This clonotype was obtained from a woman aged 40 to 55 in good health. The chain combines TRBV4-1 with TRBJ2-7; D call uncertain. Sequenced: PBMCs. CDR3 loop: CASSQSRGYYEQYF. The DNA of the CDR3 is TGCGCCAGCAGCCAAAGTAGAGGCTACTACGAGCAGTACTTC.